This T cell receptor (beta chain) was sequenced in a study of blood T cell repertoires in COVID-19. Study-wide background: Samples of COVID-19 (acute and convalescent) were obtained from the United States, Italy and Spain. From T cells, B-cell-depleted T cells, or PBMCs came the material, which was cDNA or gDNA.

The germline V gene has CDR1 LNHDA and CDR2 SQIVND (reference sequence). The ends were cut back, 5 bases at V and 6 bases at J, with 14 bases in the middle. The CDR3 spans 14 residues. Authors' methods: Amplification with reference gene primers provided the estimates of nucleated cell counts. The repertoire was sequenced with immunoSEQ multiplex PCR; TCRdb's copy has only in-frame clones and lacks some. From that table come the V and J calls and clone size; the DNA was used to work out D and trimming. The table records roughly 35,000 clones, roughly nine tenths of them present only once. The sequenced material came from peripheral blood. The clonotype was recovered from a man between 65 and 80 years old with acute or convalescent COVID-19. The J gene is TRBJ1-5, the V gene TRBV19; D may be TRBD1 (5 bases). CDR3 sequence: CASSPGHPFQPQHF. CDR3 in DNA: TGTGCCAGTAGTCCCGGACATCCCTTTCAGCCCCAGCATTTT. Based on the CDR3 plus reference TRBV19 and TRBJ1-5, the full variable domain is DGGITQSPKYLFRKEGQNVTLSCEQNLNHDAMYWYRQDPGQGLRLIYYSQIVNDFQKGDIAEGYSVSREKKESFPLTVTSAQKNPTAFYLCASSPGHPFQPQHFGDGTRLSIL.